This T cell receptor beta chain was sequenced during a study of response to subunit inactivated influenza vaccine. Study-wide results and limits: Authors suggested seasonal influenza vaccinations each recruit few new T cells.

This clonotype turned up a few times. Its specificity is not known. TCRdb recomputed calls from the RT-PCR reads with MiXCR, one row per CDR3 protein. The sample contains about 800,000 distinct CDR3 sequences, 21% of which appear only once. Germline CDR1 reads MNHEY; CDR2 reads SVGAGI. V was pared by 0 bases and J by 7 bases, with 2 bases of the junction left unmatched. CDR3 size: 15 residues. The sequencing here drew on PBMCs from blood, taken 4 to 6 days after vaccination. The chain uses TRBV6-5 and TRBJ1-6, with 8 bases aligning to TRBD1. The origin of this receptor is a man aged 45-60 years who received an inactivated influenza vaccine. The CDR3 loop is CASSYSRQGNSPLHF. The CDR3 coding sequence is TGTGCCAGCAGTTACTCGAGACAGGGGAATTCACCCCTCCACTTT.